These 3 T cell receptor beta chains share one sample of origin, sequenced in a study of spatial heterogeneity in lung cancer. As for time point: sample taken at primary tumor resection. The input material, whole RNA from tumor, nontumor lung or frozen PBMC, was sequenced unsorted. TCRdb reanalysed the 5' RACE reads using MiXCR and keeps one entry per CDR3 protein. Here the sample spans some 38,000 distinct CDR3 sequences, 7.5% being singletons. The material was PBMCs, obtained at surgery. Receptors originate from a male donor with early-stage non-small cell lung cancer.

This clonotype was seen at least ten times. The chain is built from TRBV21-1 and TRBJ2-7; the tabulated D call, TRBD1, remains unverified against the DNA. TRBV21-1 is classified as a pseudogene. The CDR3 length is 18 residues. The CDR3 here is CASSKGGPTEPRQRGQYV. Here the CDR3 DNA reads TGTGCCAGCAGCAAAGGGGGCCCGACGGAGCCCCGACAGAGGGGGCAGTACGTC.

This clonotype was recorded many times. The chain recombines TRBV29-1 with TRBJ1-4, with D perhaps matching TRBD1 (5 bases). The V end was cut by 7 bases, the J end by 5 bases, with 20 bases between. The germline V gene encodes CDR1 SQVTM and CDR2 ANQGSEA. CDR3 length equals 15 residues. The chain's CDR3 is CSGRQSRVGNEKLFF. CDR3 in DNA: TGCAGCGGCCGACAGAGCCGTGTTGGAAATGAAAAACTGTTTTTT.

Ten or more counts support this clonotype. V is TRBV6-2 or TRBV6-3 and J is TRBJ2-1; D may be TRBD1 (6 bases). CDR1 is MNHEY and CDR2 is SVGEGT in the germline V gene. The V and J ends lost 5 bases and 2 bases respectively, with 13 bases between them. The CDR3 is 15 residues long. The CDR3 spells CASSTGLVTYNEQFF. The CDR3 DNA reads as TGTGCCAGCAGTACAGGGCTAGTAACCTACAATGAGCAGTTCTTC.